A selection of T cell receptor beta chains follows, all from one sample in a study of cytomegalovirus exposure and HLA in healthy donors. Profiling relied on immunoSEQ multiplex PCR, and the TCRdb table lists in-frame clones only, not all of them. The repertoire has 200,000 or so clones, around four fifths of them found once; the top ten carry around 3%. Sequenced: PBMCs. Receptors originate from a woman aged 45-59 years in good health and CMV-seropositive. The CDR3 runs from the conserved cysteine through the conserved F or W. A D gene is named only where the DNA matches it firmly. Not every row has a clone size; where given, it reads once, few, many or a size class.

J | V | size | D | CDR3 | DNA
TRBJ2-7 | TRBV2 | NA | TRBD2 | CASSGLAGNYEQYF | TGTGCCAGCAGTGGGCTAGCGGGAAACTACGAGCAGTACTTC
TRBJ2-2 | TRBV28 | NA | TRBD1 | CASRTGRWGNTGELFF | TGTGCCAGCAGGACAGGGCGCTGGGGGAACACCGGGGAGCTGTTTTTT
TRBJ1-2 | TRBV6-1 | once | TRBD1 | CASREMDRADGYTF | TGTGCCAGCAGAGAAATGGACAGGGCGGATGGCTACACCTTC
TRBJ2-5 | TRBV4-1 | NA | TRBD1 | CASSQVPSGGAETQYF | TGCGCCAGCAGCCAAGTCCCGTCAGGGGGCGCGGAGACCCAGTACTTC
TRBJ2-2 | TRBV9 | once | TRBD1 | CASSSDRANSGELFF | TGTGCCAGCAGCTCTGACAGGGCCAATTCCGGGGAGCTGTTTTTT
TRBJ2-7 | TRBV7-9 | NA | NA | CASSSGGGGYEQYF | TGTGCCAGCAGCTCGGGGGGAGGGGGCTACGAGCAGTACTTC
TRBJ2-7 | TRBV7-9 | NA | TRBD1 | CASSLGAGGSIYEQYF | TGTGCCAGCAGCTTAGGGGCAGGGGGTTCGATCTACGAGCAGTACTTC
TRBJ2-3 | TRBV2 | NA | NA | CASSDGQGGTDTQYF | TGTGCCAGCAGTGATGGGCAGGGCGGCACAGATACGCAGTATTTT
TRBJ2-7 | TRBV7-9 | once | NA | CASSLVGRGYGEQYF | TGTGCCAGCAGCTTAGTAGGACGGGGGTACGGTGAGCAGTACTTC
TRBJ2-3 | TRBV5-1 | NA | TRBD2 | CASTPGTSGGTDTQYF | TGCGCCAGCACCCCGGGGACTAGCGGGGGCACAGATACGCAGTATTTT
TRBJ1-5 | TRBV4-1 | NA | NA | CASSQDLGPNQPQHF | TGTGCCAGCAGCCAAGATCTGGGGCCCAATCAGCCCCAGCATTTT
TRBJ2-5 | TRBV18 | NA | NA | CASSPYPQETQYF | TGTGCCAGCTCACCCTATCCCCAAGAGACCCAGTACTTC
TRBJ1-1 | TRBV6-6 | NA | NA | CASNWGLGTEAFF | TGTGCCAGCAACTGGGGGCTGGGCACTGAAGCTTTCTTT
TRBJ2-2 | TRBV7-9 | NA | TRBD1 | CASSLGDRTTGELFF | TGTGCCAGCAGCTTAGGGGACAGAACCACCGGGGAGCTGTTTTTT
TRBJ1-6 | TRBV6-5 | NA | NA | CASSYEWRRRHSPLHF | TGTGCCAGCAGTTACGAGTGGCGACGGAGGCATTCACCCCTCCACTTT
TRBJ2-3 | TRBV11-2 | NA | NA | CASSAVHSDTQYF | TGTGCCAGCAGCGCGGTTCATTCTGATACGCAGTATTTT
TRBJ2-1 | TRBV7-9 | NA | TRBD1 | CASSLIGQGAIRVYNEQFF | TGTGCCAGCAGCTTAATCGGGCAGGGGGCGATTAGGGTTTACAATGAGCAGTTCTTC
TRBJ1-3 | TRBV7-9 | NA | NA | CASSLTGIQSGNTIYF | TGTGCCAGCAGCCTAACAGGGATACAGTCTGGAAACACCATATATTTT
TRBJ1-2 | TRBV4-1 | NA | TRBD1 | CASRQGTGGPIYGYTF | TGCGCCAGCAGGCAGGGGACAGGGGGTCCCATTTATGGCTACACCTTC
TRBJ2-2 | TRBV7-3 | NA | TRBD1 | CASSTPGGTGELFF | TGTGCCAGCAGTACCCCAGGGGGTACCGGGGAGCTGTTTTTT
TRBJ1-1 | TRBV6-5 | NA | NA | CASSYSRQNTEAFF | TGTGCCAGCAGTTACTCAAGACAGAACACTGAAGCTTTCTTT
TRBJ2-7 | TRBV9 | NA | TRBD2 | CASSVESGVGYEQYF | TGTGCCAGCAGCGTAGAAAGCGGGGTTGGCTACGAGCAGTACTTC
TRBJ2-7 | TRBV6-6 | NA | NA | CASILDGLNYEQYF | TGTGCCAGCATTCTGGATGGACTTAACTACGAGCAGTACTTC
TRBJ2-7 | TRBV6-6 | NA | TRBD1 | CASSYGDRGYEQYF | TGTGCCAGCAGTTACGGGGACAGGGGCTACGAGCAGTACTTC
TRBJ1-2 | TRBV28 | NA | NA | CASSLNVANYGYTF | TGTGCCAGCAGTTTAAACGTAGCTAACTATGGCTACACCTTC
TRBJ2-1 | TRBV28 | NA | NA | CASSLSRGAPAYNEQFF | TGTGCCAGCAGTTTATCCCGTGGGGCACCCGCCTACAATGAGCAGTTCTTC
TRBJ2-1 | TRBV5-6 | NA | TRBD2 | CASSHIAGGLSYNEQFF | TGTGCCAGCAGCCACATAGCGGGGGGCCTCTCCTACAATGAGCAGTTCTTC
TRBJ1-2 | TRBV18 | NA | NA | CASSQQQADYGYTF | TGTGCCAGCTCGCAACAGCAAGCCGACTATGGCTACACCTTC